Reported below is one TCR beta chain. No antigen is known for it. This record belongs to a study of response to subunit inactivated influenza vaccine. General study findings and limits: The authors suggested that few new T cells are recruited per seasonal influenza vaccination.

TCRdb processed the RT-PCR reads anew with MiXCR; each CDR3 protein has one entry. This table holds over 650,000 distinct CDR3 sequences, 18% found once. The CDR3 loop spans 17 amino acids. Trimming shortened V by 4 bases and J by 3 bases, and 18 bases separated the two germline ends. The germline V gene encodes CDR1 SGHVS and CDR2 FQNEAQ. The origin of this receptor is a man between 50 and 59 years old who received an inactivated influenza vaccine. V usage is TRBV7-8 and J usage is TRBJ2-2, with TRBD2 as a possible D gene (6 bases). Specimen: PBMCs from blood, collected around 5 days after vaccination. The CDR3 sequence: CASSSKGVTSHTGELFF. The CDR3 DNA reads as TGTGCCAGCAGCTCGAAAGGCGTTACTAGCCACACCGGGGAGCTGTTTTTT. The full variable domain, rest sourced from reference TRBV7-8 and TRBJ2-2, is GAGVSQSPRYKVAKRGQDVALRCDPISGHVSLFWYQQALGQGPEFLTYFQNEAQLDKSGLPSDRFFAERPEGSVSTLKIQRTQQEDSAVYLCASSSKGVTSHTGELFFGEGSRLTVL.